The 30 T cell receptor beta chains in this list originate from one sample, sequenced in a study of OX40 agonist ivuxolimab in advanced cancers. Profiled with immunoSEQ multiplex PCR; TCRdb holds only in-frame clones, not every one. Seen here are roughly 77,000 clones, around 90% observed once, and the top ten hold approximately 10%. Sequencing used CD4+ or CD8+ T cells sorted from blood, obtained in a trial of the OX40 agonist ivuxolimab. The receptors here all came from an adult with an advanced solid tumor such as melanoma, head and neck, liver or kidney cancer.

This clone was observed a single time. V gene TRBV10-2 combines with J gene TRBJ2-3, with D unresolved. Trimming cost V 5 bases and J 0 bases, with 9 bases left between them. The germline V gene encodes CDR1 WSHSY and CDR2 SAAADI. This CDR3 is built from 14 residues. The DNA of the CDR3 is TGCGCCAGCAGTCAGGCCCTAAGCACAGATACGCAGTATTTT. This translates into CASSQALSTDTQYF.

The J gene is TRBJ2-1, the V gene TRBV6-5; D unclear. Germline values: CDR1 MNHEY, CDR2 SVGAGI. The CDR3 sequence is 13 residues long. Trimming stripped 1 base from V and 9 bases from J, with 10 bases between. CDR3 protein: CASSYLDVGEQFF. The DNA of the CDR3 is TGTGCCAGCAGTTACTTGGATGTTGGTGAGCAGTTCTTC.

The chain employs TRBV6-5 and TRBJ1-1; D unclear. Trimming removed 6 bases at V and 1 base at J, with 3 bases between. The CDR3 is 11 amino acids. Germline V lookup: CDR1 MNHEY, CDR2 SVGAGI. The CDR3 bases are TGTGCCAGCAGGGGGAACACTGAAGCTTTCTTT. This encodes CASRGNTEAFF.

V usage is TRBV5-1 and J usage is TRBJ2-5; 7 bases match TRBD1. This CDR3 contains 13 residues. V dropped 5 bases and J dropped 5; count of bases not matched to a gene: 6. CDR1 SGHRS and CDR2 YFSETQ come from the germline V gene. CDR3 in amino acids: CASRETGWETQYF. The DNA for the CDR3 is TGCGCCAGCAGGGAGACAGGGTGGGAGACCCAGTACTTC.

DNA for the CDR3: TGTGCCAGCAGTGTGAGGGTACTCTTCGGAGAGACCCAGTACTTC. As protein: CASSVRVLFGETQYF. V usage is TRBV6-4 and J usage is TRBJ2-5; weak D call: TRBD2 (5 bases). The CDR3 length is 15 residues. CDR1 is MRHNA, CDR2 SNTAGT, per germline. V lost 4 bases and J lost 4, with 16 bases in between.

This chain joins TRBV9 and TRBJ2-1; TRBD2 agrees at 11 bases. The germline V gene has CDR1 SGDLS and CDR2 YYNGEE. Trimming at V came to 0 bases and at J to 2 bases, leaving 1 base not matched to a gene. CDR3 length: 16 residues. The CDR3 coding sequence is TGTGCCAGCAGCGTAGATAGCGGGGGGGCCTACAATGAGCAGTTCTTC. It encodes CASSVDSGGAYNEQFF.

This chain joins TRBV6-5 and TRBJ1-2, with 7 bases matching TRBD1. Germline V lookup: CDR1 MNHEY, CDR2 SVGAGI. The CDR3 extends over 14 amino acids. The V segment lost 6 bases and the J segment 5 bases; nucleotides outside the gene matches: 9. The CDR3 loop is CASSPGRGPYGYTF. CDR3 nucleotide sequence: TGTGCCAGCAGCCCGGGGAGGGGGCCATATGGCTACACCTTC.

The rearrangement joins TRBV14 to TRBJ1-1, with D tentatively TRBD1 (6 bases). The CDR3 is 14 residues long. Germline V gene sequence: CDR1 SGHDN, CDR2 FVKESK. V lost 0 bases, J lost 4 bases, and 9 bases lay in between. The CDR3 DNA is TGTGCCAGCAGCCAAGAGGCGGGGGCCACTGAAGCTTTCTTT. Translation gives CASSQEAGATEAFF.

The V gene is TRBV5-6, the J gene TRBJ2-1; 11 nucleotides align to TRBD2. Germline V gene sequence: CDR1 SGHDT, CDR2 YYEEEE. This CDR3 region has 16 residues. V shed 0 bases and J 7 bases; nucleotides not matched to a gene: 6. Here the CDR3 DNA reads TGTGCCAGCAGCTTGGGTAGCGGGGGGGCCGGGAATGAGCAGTTCTTC. Protein: CASSLGSGGAGNEQFF.

This clone was counted a few times. CDR3 amino acids: CASSVSGASYEQYF. The DNA of the CDR3 is TGTGCCAGCAGTGTTAGCGGAGCATCCTACGAGCAGTACTTC. This sequence joins TRBV11-2 and TRBJ2-7, with D possibly being TRBD2 (6 bases). V was pared by 6 bases and J by 1 base, with 13 bases between. Germline V gene lookup returns CDR1 SGHAT and CDR2 FQNNGV. The CDR3 runs 14 residues.

The chain recombines TRBV6-1 with TRBJ1-4, with 7 bases lining up with TRBD1. The germline gives CDR1 MNHNS, CDR2 SASEGT. V was pared by 6 bases and J by 5 bases, with 6 bases of the junction left unmatched. CDR3 length: 14 amino acids. The CDR3 region has the DNA TGTGCCAGCAGCACCTGGGACAGCAATGAAAAACTGTTTTTT. Protein product: CASSTWDSNEKLFF.

The CDR3 sequence: CATSRDRLGVAETQYF. Here the CDR3 DNA reads TGTGCCACCAGCAGAGATCGACTTGGGGTTGCGGAGACCCAGTACTTC. J is TRBJ2-5 and V is TRBV15; no firm D call. The CDR3 is 16 amino acids. V shed 0 bases and J shed 5 bases, with 16 bases lying between them. Germline values: CDR1 LNHNV, CDR2 YYDKDF (reference sequence). Using reference TRBV15 and TRBJ2-5 for the parts outside the CDR3, the full variable domain is DAMVIQNPRYQVTQFGKPVTLSCSQTLNHNVMYWYQQKSSQAPKLLFHYYDKDFNNEADTPDNFQSRRPNTSFCFLDIRSPGLGDTAMYLCATSRDRLGVAETQYFGPGTRLLVL.

The chain recombines TRBV6-1 with TRBJ2-7; D is unclear. Germline CDR1 MNHNS, CDR2 SASEGT. The CDR3 spans 11 residues. The V end lost 4 bases, the J end lost 4 bases, and 5 bases lay between the germline ends. CDR3 protein: CASSGPYEQYF. CDR3 in DNA: TGTGCCAGCAGTGGGCCTTACGAGCAGTACTTC.

J is TRBJ2-7 and V is TRBV27; 8 bases are a match to TRBD2. CDR3 length: 16 residues. CDR1 is MNHEY and CDR2 is SMNVEV in the germline V gene (reference sequence). V trimming: 2 bases; J trimming: 3 bases; junction bases outside the gene matches: 9. The CDR3 region has the DNA TGTGCCAGCAGTTTAATTGCGGGGGGCGGACTCTACGAGCAGTACTTC. As protein: CASSLIAGGGLYEQYF.

In its sample, this clone was seen a few times. CDR3 coding DNA: TGTGCCAGCGTAGCAAGTCCCTACTCTGGGGCCAACGTCCTGACTTTC. This codes for CASVASPYSGANVLTF. V usage is TRBV4-2 and J usage is TRBJ2-6; D not resolved. CDR3 length: 16 amino acids. Deletions cut 8 bases from V and 0 bases from J, with 14 bases between. CDR1 LGHNA and CDR2 YNFKEQ come from the germline V gene.

The genes are TRBV7-2 and TRBJ2-7; D not resolved. Germline values: CDR1 SGHTA, CDR2 FQGNSA. This CDR3 has 14 residues. V shed 3 bases and J shed 4 bases, with 13 bases lying between them. The CDR3 spells CASSFYPVLYEQYF. CDR3 nucleotides: TGTGCCAGCAGCTTCTATCCAGTTTTATACGAGCAGTACTTC.

CDR3 sequence reads: CAISEVWVGTDTQYF. The CDR3 coding sequence is TGTGCCATCAGTGAGGTTTGGGTGGGCACAGATACGCAGTATTTT. The genes are TRBV10-3 and TRBJ2-3; no definite D call. V was trimmed by 2 bases and J by 1 base, leaving 10 bases between them. From germline, CDR1 is ENHRY and CDR2 SYGVKD. The CDR3 loop spans 15 amino acids.

V is TRBV2 and J is TRBJ2-2; D is ambiguous. Trimming pared 2 bases from V and 5 bases from J, leaving 6 bases between. The CDR3 is 13 amino acids. Germline CDR1 is SNHLY and CDR2 is FYNNEI. The CDR3 DNA reads as TGTGCCAGCAGTGAACCCCCGACCGGGGAGCTGTTTTTT. It translates to CASSEPPTGELFF.

The chain joins TRBV7-9 to TRBJ2-3, with a tentative D call TRBD2 (6 bases). The CDR3 runs 16 residues. Per germline, CDR1 SEHNR and CDR2 FQNEAQ (reference sequence). Trimming pared 1 base from V and 5 bases from J, leaving 16 bases between. The CDR3 DNA follows: TGTGCCAGCAGCTTAGGCGGGGAGCCGCCCCGAGATACGCAGTATTTT. Protein: CASSLGGEPPRDTQYF.

The gene calls are TRBV7-3 and TRBJ2-5; no clear D. The CDR3 is 13 amino acids. Germline V gives CDR1 SGHTA, CDR2 FQGTGA. Trimming cost V 2 bases and J 4 bases, with 8 bases left between them. The CDR3 is CASSLWVSETQYF. CDR3 bases: TGTGCCAGCAGCTTATGGGTTTCAGAGACCCAGTACTTC.

V and J are TRBV15 and TRBJ2-3; weak D call: TRBD2 (5 bases). CDR1 is LNHNV and CDR2 is YYDKDF in the germline V gene (reference sequence). V was pared by 0 bases and J by 2 bases, with 12 bases between. CDR3 size: 16 residues. Here the CDR3 DNA reads TGTGCCACCAGCAGAGACGGATCTAGCATCACAGATACGCAGTATTTT. Protein: CATSRDGSSITDTQYF.

The rearrangement uses TRBV6-5 and TRBJ1-6; the match to TRBD1 covers 8 bases. Per germline, CDR1 MNHEY and CDR2 SVGAGI. J lost 4 bases, V lost 7 bases, and 6 bases had no gene match. The CDR3 consists of 15 residues. CDR3 nucleotides: TGTGCCAGCACCCCGGACAGGGTTTATAATTCACCCCTCCACTTT. Its translation: CASTPDRVYNSPLHF.

The V gene is TRBV10-3, the J gene TRBJ2-5; D remains ambiguous. Germline V lookup: CDR1 ENHRY, CDR2 SYGVKD. The CDR3 length is 13 residues. The germline V and J ends were trimmed by 8 bases and 6 bases, with 16 bases remaining between them. The CDR3 loop is CAIGGSGKKTQYF. The CDR3 DNA sequence: TGTGCCATCGGTGGCAGTGGGAAAAAGACCCAGTACTTC.

This chain joins TRBV9 and TRBJ2-7; 10 bases match TRBD1. V trimming: 3 bases; J trimming: 3 bases; junction bases outside the gene matches: 9. CDR1 and CDR2 (germline): SGDLS, YYNGEE. The CDR3 has 16 amino acids. CDR3 coding DNA: TGTGCCAGCAGCGCGAGTCCGGGACAGGGGCTCTACGAGCAGTACTTC. Encoded protein: CASSASPGQGLYEQYF.

The chain combines TRBV7-9 with TRBJ2-7, with TRBD1 identical over 10 bases. The CDR3 has 18 amino acids. Germline trimming cut 1 base from V and 1 base from J; bases unmatched to any gene: 10. The germline V gene encodes CDR1 SEHNR and CDR2 FQNEAQ (reference sequence). CDR3 sequence reads: CASSLVGAGTGVSYEQYF. The CDR3 nucleotides are TGTGCCAGCAGCTTAGTTGGTGCCGGGACAGGGGTTTCCTACGAGCAGTACTTC.

The chain recombines TRBV9 with TRBJ2-1, with a tentative D call TRBD1 (6 bases). V was clipped by 0 bases and J by 0 bases, with 10 bases between them. This CDR3 contains 16 residues. Germline CDR1 is SGDLS and CDR2 is YYNGEE. CDR3 in DNA: TGTGCCAGCAGCGTAGATGACAGGAGCTCCTACAATGAGCAGTTCTTC. Residues: CASSVDDRSSYNEQFF.

This chain joins TRBV6-1 and TRBJ1-5; TRBD1 is a possible D gene (6 bases). CDR1 and CDR2 from the germline V gene are MNHNS and SASEGT. Trimming removed 8 bases at V and 6 bases at J, with 17 bases between. The CDR3 is made up of 14 amino acids. CDR3 in DNA: TGTGCCAGCCTTCGATCACAGGGTACTCAGCCCCAGCATTTT. Residues: CASLRSQGTQPQHF.

This chain uses TRBV27 with TRBJ2-5, with 13 bases matching TRBD2. Germline V gene lookup returns CDR1 MNHEY and CDR2 SMNVEV (reference sequence). The CDR3 contains 18 residues. V was pared by 5 bases and J by 7 bases, with 16 bases of the junction left unmatched. CDR3 DNA: TGTGCCAGCAGTCCTTGGACTAGCGGGGGCCCCCGCCAATCGACCCAGTACTTC. Translated, it gives CASSPWTSGGPRQSTQYF.

This chain joins TRBV9 and TRBJ2-5, with D perhaps given as TRBD1 or TRBD2 (5 bases each). V gave up 1 base and J gave up 5 bases, with 15 bases separating them. CDR3 size: 15 residues. Germline V lookup: CDR1 SGDLS, CDR2 YYNGEE. CDR3 sequence (DNA): TGTGCCAGCAGCGTAATGGGGACGCCGGAGGAGACCCAGTACTTC. Protein sequence: CASSVMGTPEETQYF. Using reference TRBV9 and TRBJ2-5 for the parts outside the CDR3, the full variable domain is DSGVTQTPKHLITATGQRVTLRCSPRSGDLSVYWYQQSLDQGLQFLIQYYNGEERAKGNILERFSAQQFPDLHSELNLSSLELGDSALYFCASSVMGTPEETQYFGPGTRLLVL.

The chain uses TRBV29-1 and TRBJ2-1, with D tentatively TRBD2 (6 bases). The V gene lost 4 bases and the J gene lost 6 bases, with 10 bases spanning the gap. Germline loops: CDR1 SQVTM, CDR2 ANQGSEA. The CDR3 runs 12 residues. The CDR3 nucleotides are TGCAGCGTTGGGGTCGGGGGCAATGAGCAGTTCTTC. It yields the protein CSVGVGGNEQFF.